The 29 T cell receptor beta chains presented below share a single source sample, sequenced in a study of graft-versus-host responses after intestinal transplantation. The table came from immunoSEQ multiplex PCR; TCRdb's copy has only in-frame clones and leaves some out. The table records about 98,000 clones, about four fifths of them present only once. No cognate antigen is known for these TCRs. Sample: unstimulated CD8+ T cells sorted from spleen or lymph node cells, taken before intestinal transplant. The receptors stem from a human donor who received an intestinal transplant.

The chain has TRBV28 and TRBJ1-2; TRBD1 is a possible D gene (5 bases). V lost 6 bases and J lost 10, with 15 bases in between. Germline V CDR1 and CDR2: MDHEN, SYDVKM. CDR3 length: 12 amino acids. CDR3 nucleotides: TGTGCCAGCAGGTTAGGGGACGGGAACTACACCTTC. Translation: CASRLGDGNYTF.

This clone was found a few times. The genes are TRBV6-1 and TRBJ1-5; tentative D call: TRBD1 (6 bases). This CDR3 contains 16 residues. V was shortened by 3 bases and J by 1 base, with 13 bases between the two germline ends. The germline V gene encodes CDR1 MNHNS and CDR2 SASEGT. The CDR3 DNA follows: TGTGCCAGCAGTGAGTGGTGGGGGACAAGCAATCAGCCCCAGCATTTT. Translated: CASSEWWGTSNQPQHF.

The chain uses TRBV5-1 and TRBJ2-7; TRBD1 might be the D (5 bases). Germline-derived CDR1 and CDR2 are SGHRS and YFSETQ. This CDR3 region has 14 residues. V was shortened by 0 bases and J by 3 bases, with 10 bases between the two germline ends. The CDR3 DNA follows: TGCGCCAGCAGCTTGGAAGGGGTTCTCTACGAGCAGTACTTC. It encodes CASSLEGVLYEQYF.

The rearrangement uses TRBV28 and TRBJ2-3; 7 nucleotides line up with TRBD2. The CDR3 has 13 residues. Germline loops: CDR1 MDHEN, CDR2 SYDVKM. V trimming: 7 bases; J trimming: 15 bases; junction bases outside the gene matches: 16. Here the CDR3 reads CASTLGGLAVRYF. The CDR3 nucleotides read TGTGCCAGCACCCTGGGAGGGCTAGCGGTACGTTATTTT.

Regarding this clone: Given a much more abundant clone one base away, this may be a read error. Other DNA variants within this sample encode the same CDR3. The chain carries TRBV6-5 and TRBJ1-2; D is ambiguous. Trimming stripped 5 bases from V and 8 bases from J, with 15 bases between. Germline-derived CDR1 and CDR2 are MNHEY and SVGAGI. The CDR3 consists of 13 residues. The chain's CDR3 is CASSIGEVTGYTF. DNA of the CDR3: TGTGCCAGCAGTATTGGGGAGGTTACGGGCTACACCTTC.

V gene TRBV7-9 combines with J gene TRBJ2-1; D ambiguous. The CDR3 is 14 residues long. Germline loops: CDR1 SEHNR, CDR2 FQNEAQ (reference sequence). Trimming removed 5 bases at V and 5 bases at J, with 13 bases between. The CDR3 DNA follows: TGTGCCAGCAGCCTGGTTTCCCCAAACAATGAGCAGTTCTTC. It encodes CASSLVSPNNEQFF. The variable domain in full, completed from reference TRBV7-9 and TRBJ2-1, reads DTGVSQNPRHKITKRGQNVTFRCDPISEHNRLYWYRQTLGQGPEFLTYFQNEAQLEKSRLLSDRFSAERPKGSFSTLEIQRTEQGDSAMYLCASSLVSPNNEQFFGPGTRLTVL.

This clone was counted once. The rearrangement links TRBV7-6 to TRBJ2-1; D is uncertain. The CDR3 spans 15 residues. The V gene lost 5 bases and the J gene lost 6 bases, with 17 bases spanning the gap. Germline V gives CDR1 SGHVS, CDR2 FNYEAQ. The CDR3 loop is CASSPTDGVLNEQFF. CDR3 nucleotide sequence: TGTGCCAGCAGCCCGACGGACGGTGTTCTCAATGAGCAGTTCTTC.

The chain combines TRBV4-1 with TRBJ1-2, with D unclear. Germline CDR1 and CDR2: MGHRA and YSYEKL. The CDR3 is 14 residues long. V was trimmed by 1 base and J by 5 bases, leaving 11 bases between them. CDR3 sequence (DNA): TGCGCCAGCAGCCAAGGCTCGGGTGGATATGGCTACACCTTC. This translates into CASSQGSGGYGYTF.

This sequence joins TRBV27 and TRBJ1-6; D gene ambiguous. There are 12 residues in the CDR3. The V end was cut by 8 bases, the J end by 7 bases, with 9 bases between. Germline V CDR1 and CDR2: MNHEY, SMNVEV (reference sequence). Written as DNA, the CDR3 is TGTGCCAGCGACGGAGAGAATTCACCCCTCCACTTT. Protein sequence: CASDGENSPLHF.

J is TRBJ2-7 and V is TRBV5-8; the D call may be TRBD1 or TRBD2 (5 bases each). Trimming shortened V by 4 bases and J by 3 bases, and 14 bases separated the two germline ends. The CDR3 is 14 residues long. Germline V gene data show CDR1 as SGHTS and CDR2 as YDEGEE. CDR3 region: CASSNTQGVYEQYF. The CDR3, as DNA: TGTGCCAGCAGCAATACGCAGGGAGTCTACGAGCAGTACTTC.

The chain recombines TRBV10-3 with TRBJ2-7; D gene ambiguous. With 2 bases removed from V and 5 bases from J, the gap between germline ends came to 7 bases. CDR1 is ENHRY, CDR2 SYGVKD, per germline. The CDR3 extends over 12 amino acids. The CDR3 DNA is TGTGCCATCAGTGAGCCCAGCGACGAGCAGTACTTC. It yields the protein CAISEPSDEQYF.

CDR3 sequence (DNA): TGTGCCAGCAGCAACAGAAACACCGGGGAGCTGTTTTTT. Protein: CASSNRNTGELFF. The chain combines TRBV27 with TRBJ2-2, with D uncertain. CDR3 size: 13 residues. Trimming removed 6 bases from V and 2 bases from J, with 7 bases in between. Germline assignment: CDR1 MNHEY and CDR2 SMNVEV (reference sequence).

J is TRBJ1-1 and V is TRBV6-1; D uncertain. V was clipped by 3 bases and J by 4 bases, with 3 bases between them. Germline CDR1 is MNHNS and CDR2 is SASEGT. There are 11 residues in the CDR3. CDR3 sequence: CASSESTEAFF. In DNA form, the CDR3 reads TGTGCCAGCAGTGAGAGCACTGAAGCTTTCTTT.

The chain combines TRBV13 with TRBJ2-7; D could derive from TRBD1 or TRBD2 (5 bases each). V was pared by 4 bases and J by 0 bases, with 7 bases between. Germline CDR1 and CDR2: PRHDT and FYEKMQ (reference sequence). This CDR3 has 13 residues. The chain's CDR3 is CASSSRGSYEQYF. CDR3 coding DNA: TGTGCCAGCAGCTCGAGGGGCTCCTACGAGCAGTACTTC. The full variable domain, completed using reference TRBV13 and TRBJ2-7, is AAGVIQSPRHLIKEKRETATLKCYPIPRHDTVYWYQQGPGQDPQFLISFYEKMQSDKGSIPDRFSAQQFSDYHSELNMSSLELGDSALYFCASSSRGSYEQYFGPGTRLTVT.

The gene calls are TRBV14 and TRBJ1-5; 9 bases agree with TRBD1. The germline gives CDR1 SGHDN, CDR2 FVKESK. This CDR3 contains 19 residues. The trim removed 3 bases at V and 1 base at J, leaving 13 bases unmatched. The CDR3 is CASSHGEGQGDRSNQPQHF. CDR3 DNA: TGTGCCAGCAGCCATGGTGAGGGACAGGGTGATAGGAGCAATCAGCCCCAGCATTTT. Full variable domain (outside the CDR3, taken from reference TRBV14 and TRBJ1-5): EAGVTQFPSHSVIEKGQTVTLRCDPISGHDNLYWYRRVMGKEIKFLLHFVKESKQDESGMPNNRFLAERTGGTYSTLKVQPAELEDSGVYFCASSHGEGQGDRSNQPQHFGDGTRLSIL.

The chain carries TRBV10-3 and TRBJ1-1; 7 bases are a match to TRBD1. Per germline, CDR1 ENHRY and CDR2 SYGVKD. V lost 1 base to trimming and J lost 1 base; unmatched junction nucleotides: 9. The CDR3 runs to 17 residues. The CDR3 DNA reads as TGTGCCATCAGTGAGTTGCTGGGGACAGCTCCGAACACTGAAGCTTTCTTT. Its protein is CAISELLGTAPNTEAFF.

The CDR3 region has the DNA TGTGCCAGCAGCCAGACAGGGGTCCAAGAGACCCAGTACTTC. Amino acids: CASSQTGVQETQYF. This chain uses TRBV7-9 with TRBJ2-5; TRBD1 matches at 8 bases. Germline V gene lookup returns CDR1 SEHNR and CDR2 FQNEAQ (reference sequence). This CDR3 is built from 14 residues. After removal of 5 bases from V and 1 base from J, the junction contained 3 bases not matched to a gene.

The chain joins TRBV14 to TRBJ2-7; the D gene is possibly TRBD2 (6 bases). The CDR3 runs to 13 residues. The V gene's germline CDR1 is SGHDN and CDR2 FVKESK. Trimming removed 4 bases from V and 4 bases from J, with 11 bases in between. CDR3 bases: TGTGCCAGCAGCCCCGGGACTGGGTACGAGCAGTACTTC. Residues: CASSPGTGYEQYF. The entire variable domain, with the rest obtained from reference TRBV14 and TRBJ2-7, is as follows: EAGVTQFPSHSVIEKGQTVTLRCDPISGHDNLYWYRRVMGKEIKFLLHFVKESKQDESGMPNNRFLAERTGGTYSTLKVQPAELEDSGVYFCASSPGTGYEQYFGPGTRLTVT.

This chain links TRBV29-1 with TRBJ1-5, with unresolved D. The CDR3 spans 14 residues. V was shortened by 4 bases and J by 5 bases, with 15 bases between the two germline ends. Germline loops: CDR1 SQVTM, CDR2 ANQGSEA. The CDR3 DNA reads as TGCAGCGTTGTGGGGAGAATGGGCCATCAGCCCCAGCATTTT. It codes for CSVVGRMGHQPQHF. Full variable domain (rest looked up from reference TRBV29-1 and TRBJ1-5): SAVISQKPSRDICQRGTSLTIQCQVDSQVTMMFWYRQQPGQSLTLIATANQGSEATYESGFVIDKFPISRPNLTFSTLTVSNMSPEDSSIYLCSVVGRMGHQPQHFGDGTRLSIL.

Comments on this clone: Other nucleotide sequences in the sample specify the same CDR3. The rearrangement links TRBV28 to TRBJ2-5; TRBD1 or TRBD2 may be the D gene (7 bases each). Trimming removed 6 bases at V and 1 base at J, with 27 bases between. Germline V gene data show CDR1 as MDHEN and CDR2 as SYDVKM. The CDR3 totals 19 residues. CDR3 sequence reads: CASRLVIQGGVQVQETQYF. The CDR3 DNA follows: TGTGCCAGCAGGTTAGTGATCCAGGGGGGGGTCCAGGTCCAAGAGACCCAGTACTTC.

The chain links TRBV5-4 to TRBJ2-7; D perhaps matches TRBD1 (6 bases). V was trimmed by 3 bases and J by 5 bases, leaving 18 bases between them. The germline CDR1 and CDR2 sequences are SGHNT and YYREEE (reference sequence). This CDR3 contains 15 residues. The CDR3 sequence is CASSSPSSNRDEQYF. The CDR3 DNA is TGTGCCAGCAGCTCCCCCTCGTCCAACAGGGACGAGCAGTACTTC. Supplemented by reference TRBV5-4 and TRBJ2-7, the full variable domain reads ETGVTQSPTHLIKTRGQQVTLRCSSQSGHNTVSWYQQALGQGPQFIFQYYREEENGRGNFPPRFSGLQFPNYSSELNVNALELDDSALYLCASSSPSSNRDEQYFGPGTRLTVT.

The chain joins TRBV15 to TRBJ1-1, with D uncertain. Germline loops: CDR1 LNHNV, CDR2 YYDKDF (reference sequence). This CDR3 has 13 amino acids. V lost 4 bases, J lost 5 bases, and 11 bases lay in between. Here the CDR3 reads CATSIPRETEAFF. The CDR3 nucleotides are TGTGCCACCAGCATACCTAGGGAGACTGAAGCTTTCTTT.

This chain uses TRBV25-1 with TRBJ1-6, with TRBD1 as a possible D gene (5 bases). The length of the CDR3 is 14 residues. CDR1 MGHDK and CDR2 SYGVNS come from the germline V gene. The V gene lost 1 base and the J gene lost 7 bases, with 8 bases spanning the gap. This CDR3 reads CASSELGENSPLHF. Here the CDR3 DNA reads TGTGCCAGCAGTGAATTGGGGGAGAATTCACCCCTCCACTTT.

J is TRBJ2-7 and V is TRBV9; D is unclear. CDR1 is SGDLS and CDR2 is YYNGEE in the germline V gene. V was shortened by 0 bases and J by 0 bases, with 10 bases between the two germline ends. The CDR3 consists of 15 residues. The CDR3 spells CASSVGSLSSYEQYF. DNA for the CDR3: TGTGCCAGCAGCGTAGGATCCCTTAGCTCCTACGAGCAGTACTTC.

V is TRBV11-2 and J is TRBJ2-7; D gene unclear. The CDR3 runs to 12 residues. From germline, CDR1 is SGHAT and CDR2 FQNNGV. Trimming shortened V by 0 bases and J by 4 bases, and 4 bases separated the two germline ends. The CDR3 spells CASSLEWYEQYF. As DNA, the CDR3 is TGTGCCAGCAGCTTAGAGTGGTACGAGCAGTACTTC.

The V and J genes are TRBV25-1 and TRBJ2-7; possibly TRBD1 for D (5 bases). Germline CDR1 reads MGHDK; CDR2 reads SYGVNS. Deletions cut 5 bases from V and 2 bases from J, with 19 bases between. The CDR3 contains 16 residues. CDR3 residues: CASSRKRGAGPYEQYF. In DNA form, the CDR3 reads TGTGCCAGCAGTAGAAAAAGAGGTGCAGGGCCCTACGAGCAGTACTTC.

This chain links TRBV15 with TRBJ1-2, with D unresolved. The CDR3 extends over 17 amino acids. V dropped 5 bases and J dropped 6 bases, with 25 bases sitting between them. Looked up from germline, CDR1 is LNHNV and CDR2 is YYDKDF (reference sequence). In nucleotides, the CDR3 is TGTGCCACCAGCGCAAGGCAGGCCTCGATTGTGTTGGATGGCTACACCTTC. This translates into CATSARQASIVLDGYTF.

This chain uses TRBV5-6 with TRBJ2-6; D uncertain. This CDR3 region has 14 residues. With 4 bases removed from V and 4 bases from J, the gap between germline ends came to 9 bases. The germline CDR1 and CDR2 sequences are SGHDT and YYEEEE. CDR3 protein: CASSPDPGANVLTF. As DNA, the CDR3 is TGTGCCAGCAGCCCAGATCCAGGGGCCAACGTCCTGACTTTC.

CDR3 in DNA: TGCGCCAGCAGCCAAGAGACACGGCCAACCTACGAGCAGTACTTC. Translated, it gives CASSQETRPTYEQYF. The chain has TRBV4-1 and TRBJ2-7; no definite D call. Germline assignment: CDR1 MGHRA and CDR2 YSYEKL. Trimming removed 0 bases from V and 2 bases from J, with 11 bases in between. This CDR3 contains 15 residues.